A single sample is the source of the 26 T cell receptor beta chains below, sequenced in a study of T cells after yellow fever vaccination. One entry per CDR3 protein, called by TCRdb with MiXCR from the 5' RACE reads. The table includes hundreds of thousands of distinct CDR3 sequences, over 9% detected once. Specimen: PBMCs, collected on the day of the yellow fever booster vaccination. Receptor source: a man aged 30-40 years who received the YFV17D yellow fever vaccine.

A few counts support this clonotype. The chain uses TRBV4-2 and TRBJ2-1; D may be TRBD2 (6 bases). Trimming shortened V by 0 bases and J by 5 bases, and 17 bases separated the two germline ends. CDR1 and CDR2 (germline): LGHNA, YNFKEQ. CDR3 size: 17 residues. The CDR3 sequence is CASSQDQRVHSNNEQFF. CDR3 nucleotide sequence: TGTGCCAGCAGCCAAGATCAGCGGGTCCACTCGAACAATGAGCAGTTCTTC.

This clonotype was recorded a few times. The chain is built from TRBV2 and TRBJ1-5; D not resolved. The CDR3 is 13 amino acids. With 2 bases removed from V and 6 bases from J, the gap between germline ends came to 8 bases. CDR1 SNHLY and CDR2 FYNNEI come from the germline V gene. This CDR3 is CASSESEVQPQHF. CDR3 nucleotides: TGTGCCAGCAGTGAATCGGAGGTTCAGCCCCAGCATTTT.

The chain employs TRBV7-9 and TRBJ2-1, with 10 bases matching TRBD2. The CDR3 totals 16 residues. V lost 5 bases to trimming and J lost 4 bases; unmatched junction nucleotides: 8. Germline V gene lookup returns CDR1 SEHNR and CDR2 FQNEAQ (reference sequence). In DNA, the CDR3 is TGTGCCAGCAGCCATCTAGCGGGAGAGAAATACAATGAGCAGTTCTTC. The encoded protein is CASSHLAGEKYNEQFF.

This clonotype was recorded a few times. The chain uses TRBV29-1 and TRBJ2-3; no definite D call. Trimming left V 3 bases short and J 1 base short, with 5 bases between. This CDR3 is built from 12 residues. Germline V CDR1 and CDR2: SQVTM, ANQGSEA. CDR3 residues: CSVDMGTDTQYF. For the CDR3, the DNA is TGCAGCGTTGATATGGGCACAGATACGCAGTATTTT.

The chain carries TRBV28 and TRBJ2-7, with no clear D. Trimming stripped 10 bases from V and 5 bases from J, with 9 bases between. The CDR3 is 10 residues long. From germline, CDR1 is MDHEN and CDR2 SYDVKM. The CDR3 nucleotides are TGTGCCACTTCTGTCCACGAGCAGTACTTC. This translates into CATSVHEQYF. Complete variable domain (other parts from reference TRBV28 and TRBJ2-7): DVKVTQSSRYLVKRTGEKVFLECVQDMDHENMFWYRQDPGLGLRLIYFSYDVKMKEKGDIPEGYSVSREKKERFSLILESASTNQTSMYLCATSVHEQYFGPGTRLTVT.

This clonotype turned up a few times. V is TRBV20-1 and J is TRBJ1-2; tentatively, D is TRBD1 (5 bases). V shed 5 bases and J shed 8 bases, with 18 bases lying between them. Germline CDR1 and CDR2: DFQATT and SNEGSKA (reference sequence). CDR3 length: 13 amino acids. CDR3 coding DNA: TGCAGTGCTGAAGACAGTTCTGTGAGGGGCTACACCTTC. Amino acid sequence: CSAEDSSVRGYTF.

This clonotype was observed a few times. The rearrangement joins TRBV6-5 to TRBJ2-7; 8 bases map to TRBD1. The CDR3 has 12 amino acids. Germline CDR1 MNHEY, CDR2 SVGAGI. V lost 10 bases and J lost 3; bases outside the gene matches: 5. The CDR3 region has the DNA TGTGCCACGGGACAGGAATACTACGAGCAGTACTTC. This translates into CATGQEYYEQYF.

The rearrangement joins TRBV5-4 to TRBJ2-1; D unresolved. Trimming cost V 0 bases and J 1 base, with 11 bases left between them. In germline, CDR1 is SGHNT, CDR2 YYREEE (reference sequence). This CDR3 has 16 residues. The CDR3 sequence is CASSLVVVASYNEQFF. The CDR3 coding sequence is TGTGCCAGCAGCTTGGTGGTAGTGGCATCCTACAATGAGCAGTTCTTC.

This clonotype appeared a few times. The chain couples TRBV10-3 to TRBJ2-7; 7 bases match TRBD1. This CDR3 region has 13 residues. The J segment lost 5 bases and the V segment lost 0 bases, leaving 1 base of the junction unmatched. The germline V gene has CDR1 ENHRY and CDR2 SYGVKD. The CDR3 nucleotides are TGTGCCATCAGTGAGTCGACAGGGAACGAGCAGTACTTC. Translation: CAISESTGNEQYF.

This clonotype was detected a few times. The CDR3 sequence is CSARDPLTRSSTGELFF. The CDR3 nucleotides read TGCAGTGCTAGAGACCCACTCACCCGGTCAAGCACCGGGGAGCTGTTTTTT. This chain connects TRBV20-1 to TRBJ2-2; D gene unclear. From germline, CDR1 is DFQATT and CDR2 SNEGSKA (reference sequence). CDR3 length: 17 amino acids. Trimming removed 0 bases from V and 4 bases from J, with 18 bases in between.

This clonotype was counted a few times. The CDR3 here is CSALGRRTEAFF. In nucleotides, the CDR3 is TGCAGTGCCCTGGGAAGGAGGACTGAAGCTTTCTTT. The chain recombines TRBV20-1 with TRBJ1-1; D unclear. Trimming pared 6 bases from V and 5 bases from J, leaving 13 bases between. The CDR3 is 12 residues long. CDR1 and CDR2 (germline): DFQATT, SNEGSKA (reference sequence).

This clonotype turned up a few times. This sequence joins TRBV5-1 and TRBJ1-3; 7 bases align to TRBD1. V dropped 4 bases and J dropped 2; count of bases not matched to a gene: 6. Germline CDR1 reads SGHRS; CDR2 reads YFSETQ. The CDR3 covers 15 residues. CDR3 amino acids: CASSLGTAAGNTIYF. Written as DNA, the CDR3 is TGCGCCAGCAGCCTAGGGACAGCTGCTGGAAACACCATATATTTT.

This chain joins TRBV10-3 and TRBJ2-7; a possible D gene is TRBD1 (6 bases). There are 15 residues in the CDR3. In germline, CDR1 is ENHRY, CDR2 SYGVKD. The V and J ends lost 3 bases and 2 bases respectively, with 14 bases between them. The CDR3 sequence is CAISEGQGTTYEQYF. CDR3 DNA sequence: TGTGCCATCAGTGAAGGCCAGGGGACGACCTACGAGCAGTACTTC.

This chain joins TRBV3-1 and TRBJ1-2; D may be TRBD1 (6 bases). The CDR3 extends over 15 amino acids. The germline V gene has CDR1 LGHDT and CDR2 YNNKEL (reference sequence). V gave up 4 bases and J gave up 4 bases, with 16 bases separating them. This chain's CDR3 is CASSPDYRATYGYTF. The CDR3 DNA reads TGTGCCAGCAGCCCGGATTACAGGGCCACCTATGGCTACACCTTC.

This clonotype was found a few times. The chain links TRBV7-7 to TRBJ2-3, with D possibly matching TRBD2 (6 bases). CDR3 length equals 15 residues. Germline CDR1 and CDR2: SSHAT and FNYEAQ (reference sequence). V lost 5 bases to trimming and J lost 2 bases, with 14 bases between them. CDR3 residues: CASSRGGSDTDTQYF. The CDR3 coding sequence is TGTGCCAGCAGCCGTGGAGGGTCCGACACAGATACGCAGTATTTT.

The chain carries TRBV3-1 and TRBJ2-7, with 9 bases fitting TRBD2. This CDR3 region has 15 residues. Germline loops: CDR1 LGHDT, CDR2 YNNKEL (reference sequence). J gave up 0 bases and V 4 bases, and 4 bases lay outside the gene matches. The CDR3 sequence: CASSRSGGSSYEQYF. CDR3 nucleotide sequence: TGTGCCAGCAGCCGGAGCGGGGGGAGCTCCTACGAGCAGTACTTC.

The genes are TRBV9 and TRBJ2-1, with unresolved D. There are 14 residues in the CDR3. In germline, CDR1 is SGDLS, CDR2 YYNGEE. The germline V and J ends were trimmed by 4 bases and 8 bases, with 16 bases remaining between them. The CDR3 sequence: CASSPQGPRDEQFF. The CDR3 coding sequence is TGTGCCAGCAGCCCACAAGGACCCCGGGATGAGCAGTTCTTC.

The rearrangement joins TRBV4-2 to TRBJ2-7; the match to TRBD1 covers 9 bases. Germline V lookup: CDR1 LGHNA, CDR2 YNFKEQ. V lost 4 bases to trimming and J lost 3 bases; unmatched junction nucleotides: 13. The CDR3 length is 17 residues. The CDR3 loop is CASSRERSGQGYYEQYF. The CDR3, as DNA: TGTGCCAGCAGCCGAGAAAGATCGGGACAGGGCTACTACGAGCAGTACTTC.

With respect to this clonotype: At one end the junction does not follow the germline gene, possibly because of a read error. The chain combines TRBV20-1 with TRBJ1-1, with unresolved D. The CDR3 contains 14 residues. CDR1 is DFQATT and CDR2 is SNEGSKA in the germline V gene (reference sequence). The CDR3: CCATRAPLGTEAFF. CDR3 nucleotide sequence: TGCTGTGCTACCAGAGCCCCCCTGGGGACTGAAGCTTTCTTT.

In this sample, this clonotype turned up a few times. Here the CDR3 DNA reads TGCAGTGCTAGGGTCCCTCAGGGGACCGGGGAGCTGTTTTTT. This translates into CSARVPQGTGELFF. This rearrangement joins TRBV20-1 to TRBJ2-2, with TRBD1 as a possible D gene (6 bases). Trimming left V 3 bases short and J 5 bases short, with 13 bases between. Germline lookup yields CDR1 DFQATT and CDR2 SNEGSKA (reference sequence). The CDR3 totals 14 residues.

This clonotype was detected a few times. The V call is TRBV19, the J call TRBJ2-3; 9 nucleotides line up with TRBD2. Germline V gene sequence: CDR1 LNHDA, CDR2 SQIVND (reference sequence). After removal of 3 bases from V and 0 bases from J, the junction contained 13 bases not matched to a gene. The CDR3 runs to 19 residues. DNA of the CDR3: TGTGCCAGTAGTATTGGTAGCGGGAGCTTCCTCACTAGCACAGATACGCAGTATTTT. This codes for CASSIGSGSFLTSTDTQYF.

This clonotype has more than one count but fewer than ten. The CDR3 protein is CASSQDRLPVHEQFF. DNA for the CDR3: TGTGCCAGCAGCCAAGATAGATTGCCGGTACATGAGCAGTTCTTC. The rearrangement uses TRBV14 and TRBJ2-1; D is uncertain. CDR1 and CDR2 (germline): SGHDN, FVKESK. Trimming stripped 0 bases from V and 8 bases from J, with 14 bases between. The CDR3 contains 15 residues.

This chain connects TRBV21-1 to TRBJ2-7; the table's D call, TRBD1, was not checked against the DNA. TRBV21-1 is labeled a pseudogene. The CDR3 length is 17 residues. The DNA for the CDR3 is TGTGCCAGCAGCAATTGGCCCCCAACTAGGGATCCGACGGAGCAGTACTTC. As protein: CASSNWPPTRDPTEQYF.

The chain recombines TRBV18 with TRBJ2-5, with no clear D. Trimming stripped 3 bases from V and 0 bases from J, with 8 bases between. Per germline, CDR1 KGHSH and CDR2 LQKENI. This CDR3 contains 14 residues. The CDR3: CASSPAVDQETQYF. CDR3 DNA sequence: TGTGCCAGCTCACCGGCGGTGGACCAAGAGACCCAGTACTTC.

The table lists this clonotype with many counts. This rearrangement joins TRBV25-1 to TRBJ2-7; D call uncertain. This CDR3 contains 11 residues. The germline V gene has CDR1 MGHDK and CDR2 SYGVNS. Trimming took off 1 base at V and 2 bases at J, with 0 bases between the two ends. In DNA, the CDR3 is TGTGCCAGCAGTGAATCCTACGAGCAGTACTTC. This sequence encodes CASSESYEQYF.

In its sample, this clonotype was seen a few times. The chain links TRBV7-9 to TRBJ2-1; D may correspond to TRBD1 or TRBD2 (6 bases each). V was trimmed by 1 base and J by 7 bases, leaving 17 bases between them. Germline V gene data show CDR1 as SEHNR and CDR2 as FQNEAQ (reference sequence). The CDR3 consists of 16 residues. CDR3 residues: CASSLGGHQGRNEQFF. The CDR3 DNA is TGTGCCAGCAGCTTAGGGGGACATCAAGGGAGGAATGAGCAGTTCTTC. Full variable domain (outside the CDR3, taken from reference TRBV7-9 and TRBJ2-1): DTGVSQNPRHKITKRGQNVTFRCDPISEHNRLYWYRQTLGQGPEFLTYFQNEAQLEKSRLLSDRFSAERPKGSFSTLEIQRTEQGDSAMYLCASSLGGHQGRNEQFFGPGTRLTVL.